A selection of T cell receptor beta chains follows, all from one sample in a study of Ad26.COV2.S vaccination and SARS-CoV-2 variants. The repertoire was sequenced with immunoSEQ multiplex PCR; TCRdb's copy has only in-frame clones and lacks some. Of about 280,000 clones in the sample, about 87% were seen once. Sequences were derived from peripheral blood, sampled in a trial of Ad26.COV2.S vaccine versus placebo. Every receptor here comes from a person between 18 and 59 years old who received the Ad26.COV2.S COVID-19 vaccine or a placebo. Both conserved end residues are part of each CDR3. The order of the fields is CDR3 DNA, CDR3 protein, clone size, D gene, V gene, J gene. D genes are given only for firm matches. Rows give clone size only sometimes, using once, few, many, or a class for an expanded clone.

CDR3 DNA: TGCGCCAGCAGTGAGCGAAGGGCTGGGGCTAATGAAAAACTGTTTTTT
CDR3 protein: CASSERRAGANEKLFF
clone size: .
D gene: .
V gene: TRBV10-1
J gene: TRBJ1-4

CDR3 DNA: TGTGCCAGTAGTTCGGCGGGCTACCCCCCCTACAATGAGCAGTTCTTC
CDR3 protein: CASSSAGYPPYNEQFF
clone size: once
D gene: .
V gene: TRBV19
J gene: TRBJ2-1

CDR3 DNA: TGTGCCAGCAGTGAGCAGGGGATCAACTATGGCTACACCTTC
CDR3 protein: CASSEQGINYGYTF
clone size: .
D gene: .
V gene: TRBV2
J gene: TRBJ1-2

CDR3 DNA: TGTGCCAGCAGCGCCGCAGATCCGGGGGCGAACGGCTACACCTTC
CDR3 protein: CASSAADPGANGYTF
clone size: .
D gene: .
V gene: TRBV9
J gene: TRBJ1-2

CDR3 DNA: TGTGCCAGCAGTTCCGGCCAGGGTGGCTTTAATCAGCCCCAGCATTTT
CDR3 protein: CASSSGQGGFNQPQHF
clone size: .
D gene: .
V gene: TRBV28
J gene: TRBJ1-5

CDR3 DNA: TGTGCCAGCAGCCTGGGGGGAACTAGCACAGATACGCAGTATTTT
CDR3 protein: CASSLGGTSTDTQYF
clone size: .
D gene: .
V gene: TRBV3-1/TRBV3-2
J gene: TRBJ2-3

CDR3 DNA: TGTGCCAGCAGCGCAGGGGCAGGGGGGATACTGTTTTTT
CDR3 protein: CASSAGAGGILFF
clone size: .
D gene: TRBD1
V gene: TRBV7-9
J gene: TRBJ1-4

CDR3 DNA: TGCAGCGGAGACGAGGGGCGCCGGGAGACCCAGTACTTC
CDR3 protein: CSGDEGRRETQYF
clone size: .
D gene: .
V gene: TRBV29-1
J gene: TRBJ2-5

CDR3 DNA: TGTGCCAGCAGTTACTCGCCCGGGAAAGGCTACACCTTC
CDR3 protein: CASSYSPGKGYTF
clone size: .
D gene: .
V gene: TRBV6-6
J gene: TRBJ1-2

CDR3 DNA: TGTGCCAGCAGTTCTCGGCAGGGGGCGCGGGAGCAGTACTTC
CDR3 protein: CASSSRQGAREQYF
clone size: .
D gene: TRBD1
V gene: TRBV6-2/TRBV6-3
J gene: TRBJ2-7

CDR3 DNA: TGTGCCAGCTCACTGACTCTAGCGGGGGGCCTTGGAGAGACCCAGTACTTC
CDR3 protein: CASSLTLAGGLGETQYF
clone size: .
D gene: TRBD2
V gene: TRBV18
J gene: TRBJ2-5

CDR3 DNA: TGTGCCAGCAGCTTTGGTGGCTCTGGGGCCAACGTCCTGACTTTC
CDR3 protein: CASSFGGSGANVLTF
clone size: .
D gene: .
V gene: TRBV5-4
J gene: TRBJ2-6

CDR3 DNA: TGCAGTGCTAGTTCAGGGGTTCCCTACGAGCAGTACTTC
CDR3 protein: CSASSGVPYEQYF
clone size: .
D gene: .
V gene: TRBV20-1
J gene: TRBJ2-7

CDR3 DNA: TGTGCCAGCAGTTCACCGGGTCTACGCTTGGCTTTCTTT
CDR3 protein: CASSSPGLRLAFF
clone size: .
D gene: .
V gene: TRBV28
J gene: TRBJ1-1

CDR3 DNA: TGTGCCAGTAGTAACCTGACAGGTTACACTGAAGCTTTCTTT
CDR3 protein: CASSNLTGYTEAFF
clone size: .
D gene: .
V gene: TRBV19
J gene: TRBJ1-1

CDR3 DNA: TGTGCCACCAGCGGGACCCCTACTAGCGGGAGTTGGTGGACCCAGTACTTC
CDR3 protein: CATSGTPTSGSWWTQYF
clone size: .
D gene: TRBD2
V gene: TRBV15
J gene: TRBJ2-5

CDR3 DNA: TGTGCCAGTGGGGGACAGGGATGGGCCGGGGAGCTGTTTTTT
CDR3 protein: CASGGQGWAGELFF
clone size: .
D gene: TRBD1
V gene: TRBV19
J gene: TRBJ2-2

CDR3 DNA: TGTGCCACCTGGGCGGATCAGCCCCAGCATTTT
CDR3 protein: CATWADQPQHF
clone size: .
D gene: .
V gene: TRBV24-1
J gene: TRBJ1-5

CDR3 DNA: TGTGCCAGCAGCAACAGACAGGGGACTGAAGCTTTCTTT
CDR3 protein: CASSNRQGTEAFF
clone size: .
D gene: TRBD1
V gene: TRBV7-2
J gene: TRBJ1-1

CDR3 DNA: TGTGCCAGCAACGGACTAGCTGGGCCCTACGAGCAGTACTTC
CDR3 protein: CASNGLAGPYEQYF
clone size: .
D gene: TRBD2
V gene: TRBV6-5
J gene: TRBJ2-7

CDR3 DNA: TGTGCCAGTAGTACCCGTGTGACGACTGAAGCTTTCTTT
CDR3 protein: CASSTRVTTEAFF
clone size: .
D gene: .
V gene: TRBV19
J gene: TRBJ1-1

CDR3 DNA: TGTGCCTGGATTTTAGGGGGCGCCTACCTAGAAGCTTTCTTT
CDR3 protein: CAWILGGAYLEAFF
clone size: .
D gene: TRBD1
V gene: TRBV30
J gene: TRBJ1-1

CDR3 DNA: TGCGCCAGCAGCTTGAAAGGGGGCGTCTCTGAAGCTTTCTTT
CDR3 protein: CASSLKGGVSEAFF
clone size: .
D gene: TRBD1
V gene: TRBV5-1
J gene: TRBJ1-1

CDR3 DNA: TGTGCCAGCAGTTTAGCAGGGGGATCCTCCTACGAGCAGTACTTC
CDR3 protein: CASSLAGGSSYEQYF
clone size: .
D gene: TRBD1
V gene: TRBV27
J gene: TRBJ2-7

CDR3 DNA: TGTGCCAGCAGCTCGGGACAGGGGACGTCTAAATGGTACTTC
CDR3 protein: CASSSGQGTSKWYF
clone size: .
D gene: TRBD1
V gene: TRBV5-4
J gene: TRBJ2-7

CDR3 DNA: TGCGCCAGCAGCCCTCTCGGACAGGGGCTAGGCTATGGCTACACCTTC
CDR3 protein: CASSPLGQGLGYGYTF
clone size: once
D gene: TRBD1
V gene: TRBV4-3
J gene: TRBJ1-2

CDR3 DNA: TGTGCCAGCAGCAAATCCCTTAAAGCCTCTGGAAACACCATATATTTT
CDR3 protein: CASSKSLKASGNTIYF
clone size: .
D gene: .
V gene: TRBV7-2
J gene: TRBJ1-3

CDR3 DNA: TGTGCCAGCAGCCTACTGGGACAGGGTCCCCCGGCCCAGCATTTT
CDR3 protein: CASSLLGQGPPAQHF
clone size: .
D gene: TRBD1
V gene: TRBV5-6
J gene: TRBJ1-5

CDR3 DNA: TGTGCCAGCAGCTCACCCTCAACCTCTAGCGGGAGAAGGTACAATGAGCAGTTCTTC
CDR3 protein: CASSSPSTSSGRRYNEQFF
clone size: .
D gene: TRBD2
V gene: TRBV6-6
J gene: TRBJ2-1

CDR3 DNA: TGCGCCAGCAGCGGCCATGGGGCGACTGAAGCTTTCTTT
CDR3 protein: CASSGHGATEAFF
clone size: .
D gene: .
V gene: TRBV5-1
J gene: TRBJ1-1

CDR3 DNA: TGTGCCAGCAGCTCCGCCTTGGACGAGCAGTACTTC
CDR3 protein: CASSSALDEQYF
clone size: .
D gene: .
V gene: TRBV5-4
J gene: TRBJ2-7

CDR3 DNA: TGCAGTGCTAGGGGGAACACTGAAGCTTTCTTT
CDR3 protein: CSARGNTEAFF
clone size: .
D gene: .
V gene: TRBV20-1
J gene: TRBJ1-1

CDR3 DNA: TGTGCCAGCAGTTACTCTTCTAGCGGATCCGGGGAGCTGTTTTTT
CDR3 protein: CASSYSSSGSGELFF
clone size: .
D gene: TRBD2
V gene: TRBV6-2/TRBV6-3
J gene: TRBJ2-2

CDR3 DNA: TGTGCCAGCAGCTTAGAAGCCTCTGGCCCCGGCTACACCTTC
CDR3 protein: CASSLEASGPGYTF
clone size: .
D gene: .
V gene: TRBV7-9
J gene: TRBJ1-2

CDR3 DNA: TGTGCCAGTAGTATTACAGACCTCCCATCCTATGGCTACACCTTC
CDR3 protein: CASSITDLPSYGYTF
clone size: .
D gene: .
V gene: TRBV19
J gene: TRBJ1-2

CDR3 DNA: TGCGCCAGCAGTGGCCAGGCGAGCACAGATACGCAGTATTTT
CDR3 protein: CASSGQASTDTQYF
clone size: .
D gene: .
V gene: TRBV10-1
J gene: TRBJ2-3

CDR3 DNA: TGCGCCAGCAGCCAAGAAGAGGTTGGCAGGGCCATCTCCTACGAGCAGTACTTC
CDR3 protein: CASSQEEVGRAISYEQYF
clone size: .
D gene: .
V gene: TRBV4-1
J gene: TRBJ2-7

CDR3 DNA: TGTGCCAGCAGGGGGACAGGGAACACTGAAGCTTTCTTT
CDR3 protein: CASRGTGNTEAFF
clone size: .
D gene: TRBD1
V gene: TRBV11-1
J gene: TRBJ1-1

CDR3 DNA: TGTGCCAGCAGAGGACAGGGGGCTCGGGGCTACACCTTC
CDR3 protein: CASRGQGARGYTF
clone size: .
D gene: TRBD1
V gene: TRBV6-5
J gene: TRBJ1-2

CDR3 DNA: TGCGCCAGCAGTGATTCTAGCGGAAATACCTACGAGCAGTACTTC
CDR3 protein: CASSDSSGNTYEQYF
clone size: .
D gene: TRBD2
V gene: TRBV10-1
J gene: TRBJ2-7

CDR3 DNA: TGCGCCAGCAGCCCAGGGGATGGCTCCTACAATGAGCAGTTCTTC
CDR3 protein: CASSPGDGSYNEQFF
clone size: .
D gene: .
V gene: TRBV5-1
J gene: TRBJ2-1

CDR3 DNA: TGTGCCAGCAGTTTATGGGCAGAGGAAGAGACCCAGTACTTC
CDR3 protein: CASSLWAEEETQYF
clone size: .
D gene: .
V gene: TRBV28
J gene: TRBJ2-5

CDR3 DNA: TGTGCCTGGAGTGTACTCAACGGGGAGGCTGAAGCTTTCTTT
CDR3 protein: CAWSVLNGEAEAFF
clone size: .
D gene: .
V gene: TRBV30
J gene: TRBJ1-1

CDR3 DNA: TGTGCCAGCAGACAGGGGACAGGGAGTAATTCACCCCTCCACTTT
CDR3 protein: CASRQGTGSNSPLHF
clone size: few
D gene: TRBD1
V gene: TRBV3-1/TRBV3-2
J gene: TRBJ1-6

CDR3 DNA: TGTGCCAGCAGCAGCCGACAGGGGCCCTACTTTTTTTCTGATTCACCCCTCCACTTT
CDR3 protein: CASSSRQGPYFFSDSPLHF
clone size: .
D gene: .
V gene: TRBV21-1
J gene: TRBJ1-6

CDR3 DNA: TGTGCCAGCAGCTCGACGGACAGGCCGGGGTGGGCTTTCTTT
CDR3 protein: CASSSTDRPGWAFF
clone size: .
D gene: TRBD1
V gene: TRBV7-2
J gene: TRBJ1-1

CDR3 DNA: TGTGCCAGCTCACCACTGGGACAGTCCCAAGAGACCCAGTACTTC
CDR3 protein: CASSPLGQSQETQYF
clone size: .
D gene: TRBD1
V gene: TRBV18
J gene: TRBJ2-5

CDR3 DNA: TGCGCCAGCAGCTTGGCCGCCACCACTCTCGAGACCCAGTACTTC
CDR3 protein: CASSLAATTLETQYF
clone size: .
D gene: .
V gene: TRBV5-1
J gene: TRBJ2-5

CDR3 DNA: TGTGCCAGCAGTACCCATGCGGATTCACCCCTCCACTTT
CDR3 protein: CASSTHADSPLHF
clone size: few
D gene: .
V gene: TRBV12-3/TRBV12-4
J gene: TRBJ1-6

CDR3 DNA: TGTGCCTGGAGTATCGGGGCGGGAACTAACTATGGCTACACCTTC
CDR3 protein: CAWSIGAGTNYGYTF
clone size: .
D gene: .
V gene: TRBV30
J gene: TRBJ1-2

CDR3 DNA: TGTGCCAGCACCCAGTACCACCTAAACTACGAGCAGTACTTC
CDR3 protein: CASTQYHLNYEQYF
clone size: .
D gene: .
V gene: TRBV6-5
J gene: TRBJ2-7

CDR3 DNA: TGCGCCAGCAGTGGAACCGACAGTAACTATGGCTACACCTTC
CDR3 protein: CASSGTDSNYGYTF
clone size: .
D gene: .
V gene: TRBV10-2
J gene: TRBJ1-2

CDR3 DNA: TGTGCCAGCAGCTCCGGGACAGGGGCCTACAATGAGCAGTTCTTC
CDR3 protein: CASSSGTGAYNEQFF
clone size: .
D gene: TRBD1
V gene: TRBV7-3
J gene: TRBJ2-1

CDR3 DNA: TGTGCCTGGAGCAAGGGGGCAGGACCAACACAGTATTTT
CDR3 protein: CAWSKGAGPTQYF
clone size: .
D gene: TRBD1
V gene: TRBV30
J gene: TRBJ2-3